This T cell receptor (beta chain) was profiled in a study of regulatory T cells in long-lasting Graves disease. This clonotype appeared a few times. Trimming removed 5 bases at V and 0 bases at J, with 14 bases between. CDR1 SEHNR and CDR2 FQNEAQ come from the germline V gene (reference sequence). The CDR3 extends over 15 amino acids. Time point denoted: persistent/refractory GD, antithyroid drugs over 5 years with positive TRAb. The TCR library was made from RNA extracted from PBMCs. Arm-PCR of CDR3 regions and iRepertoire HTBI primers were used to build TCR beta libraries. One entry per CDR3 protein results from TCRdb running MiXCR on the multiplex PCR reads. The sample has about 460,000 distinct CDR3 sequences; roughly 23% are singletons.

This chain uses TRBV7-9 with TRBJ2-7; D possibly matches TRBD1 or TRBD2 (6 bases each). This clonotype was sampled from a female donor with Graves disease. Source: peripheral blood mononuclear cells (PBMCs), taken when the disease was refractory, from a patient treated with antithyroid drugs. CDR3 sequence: CASSVGGDFSYEQYF. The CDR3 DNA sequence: TGTGCCAGCAGCGTGGGGGGCGACTTCTCCTACGAGCAGTACTTC.